This T cell receptor beta chain was identified in a study of control samples from healthy donors and cancer patients. Germline V gene data show CDR1 as SGHVS and CDR2 as FQNEAQ. CDR3 length: 16 residues. With V trimmed by 4 bases and J by 4 bases, 12 bases remained unmatched. The assay was immunoSEQ multiplex PCR, and TCRdb's table has in-frame clones only and misses some. This repertoire shows 160,000 or so clones, 94% found once; its top ten account for approximately 15%. This clone was observed a few times. The chain recombines TRBV7-8 with TRBJ1-2; 7 bases line up with TRBD1. The sample was PBMCs. This TCR came from a man aged 55-75 years with colorectal cancer. The CDR3 region has the DNA TGTGCCAGCAGCTCCCTTCCTAGGACAGGAACCTATGGCTACACCTTC. Its translation is CASSSLPRTGTYGYTF. The full variable domain, rest sourced from reference TRBV7-8 and TRBJ1-2, is GAGVSQSPRYKVAKRGQDVALRCDPISGHVSLFWYQQALGQGPEFLTYFQNEAQLDKSGLPSDRFFAERPEGSVSTLKIQRTQQEDSAVYLCASSSLPRTGTYGYTFGSGTRLTVV.